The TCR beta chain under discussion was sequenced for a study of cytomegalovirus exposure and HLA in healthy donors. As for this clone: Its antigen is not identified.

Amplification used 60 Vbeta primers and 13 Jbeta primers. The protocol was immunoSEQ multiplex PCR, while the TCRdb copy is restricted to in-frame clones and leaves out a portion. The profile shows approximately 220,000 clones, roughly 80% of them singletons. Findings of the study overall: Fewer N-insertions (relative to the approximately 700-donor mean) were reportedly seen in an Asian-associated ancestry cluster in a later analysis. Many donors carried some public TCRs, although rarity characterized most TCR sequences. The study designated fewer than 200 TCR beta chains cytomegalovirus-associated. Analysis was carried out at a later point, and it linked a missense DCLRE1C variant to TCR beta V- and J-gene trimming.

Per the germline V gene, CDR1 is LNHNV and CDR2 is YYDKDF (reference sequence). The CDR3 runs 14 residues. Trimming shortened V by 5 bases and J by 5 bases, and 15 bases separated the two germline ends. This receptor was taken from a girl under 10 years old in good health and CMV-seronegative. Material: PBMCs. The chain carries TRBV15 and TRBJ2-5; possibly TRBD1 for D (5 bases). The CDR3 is CATSSQGSRETQYF. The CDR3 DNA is TGTGCCACCAGCTCGCAGGGTTCCCGTGAGACCCAGTACTTC.